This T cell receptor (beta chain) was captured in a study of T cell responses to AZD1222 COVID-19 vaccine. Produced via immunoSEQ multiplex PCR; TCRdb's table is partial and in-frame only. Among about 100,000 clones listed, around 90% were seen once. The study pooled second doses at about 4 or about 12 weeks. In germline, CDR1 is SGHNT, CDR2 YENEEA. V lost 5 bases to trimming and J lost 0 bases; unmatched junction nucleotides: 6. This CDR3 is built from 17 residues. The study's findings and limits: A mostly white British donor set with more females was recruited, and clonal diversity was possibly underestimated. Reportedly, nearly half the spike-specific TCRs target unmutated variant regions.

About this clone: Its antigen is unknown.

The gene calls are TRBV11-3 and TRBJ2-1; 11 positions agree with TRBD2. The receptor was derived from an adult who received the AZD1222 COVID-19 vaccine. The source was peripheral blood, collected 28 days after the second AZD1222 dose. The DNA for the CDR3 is TGTGCCAGCAGCCCCGGGACTAGCGGACCCTCCTACAATGAGCAGTTCTTC. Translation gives CASSPGTSGPSYNEQFF.